These 2 T cell receptor beta chains originate from one sample sequenced in a study of T cell responses to AZD1222 COVID-19 vaccine. Assay: immunoSEQ multiplex PCR; the TCRdb copy retains only in-frame clones and omits some. The repertoire holds around 100,000 clones, with more than 85% as singletons. The source was peripheral blood, collected on day 0 of AZD1222 vaccination. Source of these receptors: an adult in good health.

The chain has TRBV9 and TRBJ1-6; the D is unclear. From germline, CDR1 is SGDLS and CDR2 YYNGEE. CDR3 size: 14 residues. Trimming pared 7 bases from V and 7 bases from J, leaving 15 bases between. The CDR3 DNA is TGTGCCAGCCGGGCGGAACGGGAAAATTCACCCCTCCACTTT. This codes for CASRAERENSPLHF.

This sequence joins TRBV28 and TRBJ2-7; TRBD1 might be the D (5 bases). There are 13 residues in the CDR3. Germline V gives CDR1 MDHEN, CDR2 SYDVKM. V lost 7 bases to trimming and J lost 0 bases, with 10 bases between them. The CDR3 is CASTWGLSYEQYF. CDR3 in DNA: TGTGCCAGCACGTGGGGCCTCTCCTACGAGCAGTACTTC.